What follows is one T cell receptor beta chain and its context. In the authors' methods: Amplification with reference gene primers provided the estimates of nucleated cell counts. This table comes from immunoSEQ multiplex PCR, and its TCRdb copy is limited to in-frame clones, with some not included. V, J and clone size are those of that table, while D and trimming were read from the DNA. The sample includes about 280,000 clones, 70% to 90% of them seen just once. The CDR3 is made up of 12 amino acids. Trimming shortened V by 2 bases and J by 15 bases, and 14 bases separated the two germline ends. Germline V CDR1 and CDR2: MNHNS, SASEGT. The data are from a study of blood T cell repertoires in COVID-19. Study details: The study drew acute and convalescent COVID-19 samples from the United States, Italy and Spain. T cells, B-cell-depleted T cells, or PBMCs provided the cDNA or gDNA that served as material.

Sequenced: peripheral blood. The J gene is TRBJ1-3, the V gene TRBV6-1; D unresolved. This sequence was found in a man aged 50 to 60 with active or convalescent COVID-19. CDR3 bases: TGTGCCAGCAGTGAAATAGGGTTCGCGGGATATTTT. This sequence encodes CASSEIGFAGYF.